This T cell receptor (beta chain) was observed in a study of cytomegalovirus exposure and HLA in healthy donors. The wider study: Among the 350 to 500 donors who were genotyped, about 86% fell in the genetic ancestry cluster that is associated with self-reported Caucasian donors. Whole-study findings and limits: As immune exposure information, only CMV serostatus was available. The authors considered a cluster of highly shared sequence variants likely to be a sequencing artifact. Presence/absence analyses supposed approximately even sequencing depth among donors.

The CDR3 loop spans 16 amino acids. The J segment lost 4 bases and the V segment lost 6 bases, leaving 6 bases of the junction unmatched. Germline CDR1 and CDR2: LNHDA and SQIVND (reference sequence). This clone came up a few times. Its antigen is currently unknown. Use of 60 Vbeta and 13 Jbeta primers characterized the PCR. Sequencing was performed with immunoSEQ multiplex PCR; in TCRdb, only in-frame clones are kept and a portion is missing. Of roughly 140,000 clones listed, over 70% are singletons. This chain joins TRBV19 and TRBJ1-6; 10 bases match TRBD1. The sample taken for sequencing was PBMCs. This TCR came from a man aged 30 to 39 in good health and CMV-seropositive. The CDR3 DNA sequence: TGTGCCAGTAGGTCTATGGGACAGGGGTATAATTCACCCCTCCACTTT. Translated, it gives CASRSMGQGYNSPLHF.